Shown below are 23 T cell receptor beta chains from a single sample sequenced in a study of blood T cell repertoires in COVID-19. TCRdb's copy holds only in-frame clones and misses some; the assay was immunoSEQ multiplex PCR. The table has approximately 400,000 clones, less than 90% seen once. The source material was PBMCs or T cells enriched from blood (not recorded which). The source of these receptors is a woman aged 50 to 60 who had recovered from COVID-19.

The rearrangement joins TRBV7-2 to TRBJ1-5; no firm D call. CDR1 and CDR2 from the germline V gene are SGHTA and FQGNSA. V was pared by 0 bases and J by 6 bases, with 6 bases between. This CDR3 has 13 amino acids. Here the CDR3 reads CASSLAGLQPQHF. The CDR3 DNA sequence: TGTGCCAGCAGCTTAGCTGGACTTCAGCCCCAGCATTTT.

V and J are TRBV7-9 and TRBJ2-1; tentatively, D is TRBD2 (5 bases). The CDR3 runs to 14 residues. V was cut by 2 bases and J by 10 bases, with 15 bases left in between. Germline loops: CDR1 SEHNR, CDR2 FQNEAQ (reference sequence). CDR3 DNA sequence: TGTGCCAGCAGCTTATACGGGCCTGAGGGAGAGCAGTTCTTC. This gives the protein CASSLYGPEGEQFF.

Only a few counts were recorded for this clone. The V gene is TRBV2, the J gene TRBJ1-5; no definite D call. The V end lost 4 bases, the J end lost 3 bases, and 7 bases lay between the germline ends. The V gene's germline CDR1 is SNHLY and CDR2 FYNNEI. This CDR3 has 13 amino acids. The CDR3 bases are TGTGCCAGCAGTGGAGGGTCCAATCAGCCCCAGCATTTT. Its translation is CASSGGSNQPQHF.

V gene TRBV19 combines with J gene TRBJ1-1; 9 bases line up with TRBD1. CDR1 LNHDA and CDR2 SQIVND come from the germline V gene (reference sequence). Unmatched junction bases numbered 6, after V lost 3 bases and J lost 4 bases. This CDR3 is 15 amino acids long. The DNA of the CDR3 is TGTGCCAGTAGTATTCTGGGACAGGGAGGCACTGAAGCTTTCTTT. Residues: CASSILGQGGTEAFF.

Turning to this clone: Other DNA sequences from this sample encode an identical CDR3 as well. The rearrangement joins TRBV7-2 to TRBJ2-7; perhaps TRBD1 as D (6 bases). Trimming removed 2 bases from V and 2 bases from J, with 7 bases in between. CDR1 is SGHTA, CDR2 FQGNSA, per germline. The CDR3 spans 13 residues. This chain's CDR3 is CASSLRDTYEQYF. CDR3 coding DNA: TGTGCCAGCAGCTTAAGGGACACCTACGAGCAGTACTTC.

The table lists this clone with a few counts. The V call is TRBV28, the J call TRBJ1-2; TRBD1 matches at 10 bases. Losses at the gene ends were 7 bases for V and 2 bases for J; bases not matched to a gene: 4. The CDR3 totals 14 residues. Per the germline V gene, CDR1 is MDHEN and CDR2 is SYDVKM. This CDR3 is CASMDRGWNYGYTF. The DNA of the CDR3 is TGTGCCAGCATGGACAGGGGGTGGAACTATGGCTACACCTTC.

In its sample, this clone was seen once. This sequence joins TRBV7-9 and TRBJ2-1, with D possibly matching TRBD1 (5 bases). Germline CDR1 is SEHNR and CDR2 is FQNEAQ (reference sequence). The length of the CDR3 is 15 residues. V was shortened by 1 base and J by 3 bases, with 10 bases between the two germline ends. CDR3 DNA: TGTGCCAGCAGCTTAGGTACAGGTCTCTACAATGAGCAGTTCTTC. It encodes CASSLGTGLYNEQFF.

The chain carries TRBV7-8 and TRBJ1-1; TRBD1 matches at 7 bases. The length of the CDR3 is 15 residues. V dropped 3 bases and J dropped 11; count of bases not matched to a gene: 15. Germline V gene lookup returns CDR1 SGHVS and CDR2 FQNEAQ. The CDR3 reads CASSLDSGGRGGAFF. DNA for the CDR3: TGTGCCAGCAGCTTGGATTCTGGAGGGAGAGGGGGCGCTTTCTTT.

With respect to this clone: Other DNA sequences in the same sample also yield this CDR3. The chain couples TRBV2 to TRBJ1-5, with D tentatively TRBD1 (6 bases). The CDR3 is made up of 15 amino acids. Germline assignment: CDR1 SNHLY and CDR2 FYNNEI. V dropped 6 bases and J dropped 2 bases, with 14 bases sitting between them. The CDR3 reads CASRETDSGNQPQHF. The CDR3, as DNA: TGTGCCAGCAGAGAGACGGACAGTGGCAATCAGCCCCAGCATTTT.

The chain links TRBV14 to TRBJ1-4; possible D gene TRBD1, 5 bases. The CDR3 totals 20 residues. CDR1 SGHDN and CDR2 FVKESK come from the germline V gene. V was cut by 2 bases and J by 1 base, with 23 bases left in between. CDR3 in amino acids: CASSQSRLPGRLRTNEKLFF. CDR3 in DNA: TGTGCCAGCAGCCAATCACGACTGCCAGGGAGGCTCAGAACTAATGAAAAACTGTTTTTT.

The rearrangement joins TRBV12-3 or TRBV12-4 to TRBJ1-1, with D possibly being TRBD1 (6 bases). V was shortened by 6 bases and J by 2 bases, with 10 bases between the two germline ends. This CDR3 has 13 residues. The CDR3 DNA sequence: TGTGCCAGCAGCAGGGGCTACAACACTGAAGCTTTCTTT. Residues: CASSRGYNTEAFF.

V usage is TRBV27 and J usage is TRBJ1-4; TRBD1 might be the D (5 bases). Between the trimmed V and J ends, which lost 6 bases and 0 bases, there was a span of 11 bases. Per germline, CDR1 MNHEY and CDR2 SMNVEV (reference sequence). CDR3 size: 15 residues. The CDR3 coding sequence is TGTGCCAGCAGGAGACAGCCGGCAACTAATGAAAAACTGTTTTTT. Its protein is CASRRQPATNEKLFF.

CDR3 nucleotide sequence: TGTGCCAGTTTCCCGGGACAGGGGGCGGTTACCTATGGCTACACCTTC. Protein sequence: CASFPGQGAVTYGYTF. The chain carries TRBV19 and TRBJ1-2; 12 bases are a match to TRBD1. Trimming took 8 bases from V and 4 from J; bases not matched to a gene: 11. Germline lookup yields CDR1 LNHDA and CDR2 SQIVND (reference sequence). CDR3 length: 16 residues.

The CDR3 loop reads CASSQDLWREGLTGELFF. The CDR3 DNA reads TGTGCCAGCAGCCAAGATCTCTGGCGGGAGGGCCTCACCGGGGAGCTGTTTTTT. The rearrangement joins TRBV4-2 to TRBJ2-2, with TRBD2 matching 9 bases. The CDR3 spans 18 residues. Per the germline V gene, CDR1 is LGHNA and CDR2 is YNFKEQ. Trimming removed 0 bases from V and 4 bases from J; junction bases left unmatched: 9.

The sample holds a few counts of this clone. V is TRBV7-2 and J is TRBJ2-2; tentatively, D is TRBD1 (5 bases). Trimming took off 1 base at V and 1 base at J, with 19 bases between the two ends. The CDR3 consists of 19 residues. Germline CDR1 reads SGHTA; CDR2 reads FQGNSA. In DNA, the CDR3 is TGTGCCAGCAGCTTAGTTCGACTGGGGCTAGGGCTGAACACCGGGGAGCTGTTTTTT. Its protein product is CASSLVRLGLGLNTGELFF.

The chain combines TRBV28 with TRBJ1-2; 9 bases align to TRBD1. The length of the CDR3 is 16 residues. The trim removed 5 bases at V and 3 bases at J, leaving 10 bases unmatched. CDR1 is MDHEN and CDR2 is SYDVKM in the germline V gene. The CDR3 reads CASSPNRGRSDYGYTF. For the CDR3, the DNA is TGTGCCAGCAGTCCAAACAGGGGGCGGTCGGACTATGGCTACACCTTC.

The rearrangement uses TRBV19 and TRBJ2-3; 8 positions match TRBD2. Per the germline V gene, CDR1 is LNHDA and CDR2 is SQIVND (reference sequence). The J segment lost 5 bases and the V segment lost 5 bases, leaving 6 bases of the junction unmatched. This CDR3 contains 14 residues. The CDR3 region is CASSPGGTRDTQYF. DNA of the CDR3: TGTGCCAGTAGTCCCGGCGGGACTAGAGATACGCAGTATTTT.

The rearrangement joins TRBV2 to TRBJ1-2, with a possible D match to TRBD1 (6 bases). From germline, CDR1 is SNHLY and CDR2 FYNNEI. Trimming removed 7 bases at V and 1 base at J, with 10 bases between. The CDR3 consists of 13 residues. Here the CDR3 reads CASIRDNNYGYTF. CDR3 nucleotide sequence: TGTGCCAGCATCCGGGACAATAACTATGGCTACACCTTC.

The CDR3 protein is CASRRQGANSPLHF. The CDR3 DNA sequence: TGTGCCAGCAGGAGACAGGGGGCCAATTCACCCCTCCACTTT. The genes are TRBV11-2 and TRBJ1-6; TRBD1 agrees at 10 bases. Trimming removed 6 bases from V and 7 bases from J; junction bases left unmatched: 3. CDR1 is SGHAT, CDR2 FQNNGV, per germline. The CDR3 runs 14 residues.

The chain joins TRBV19 to TRBJ1-6; D perhaps matches TRBD1 (5 bases). The germline V and J ends were trimmed by 9 bases and 10 bases, with 25 bases remaining between them. The CDR3 has 16 amino acids. Looked up from germline, CDR1 is LNHDA and CDR2 is SQIVND (reference sequence). Here the CDR3 reads CASQPGTLPGRSPLHF. CDR3 DNA: TGTGCCAGCCAACCTGGGACGCTACCTGGGAGGTCACCCCTCCACTTT.

This clone was recorded only once. Its ends do not fully match the called genes, so a read error is possible. The chain joins TRBV5-6 to TRBJ2-3; TRBD2 agrees at 7 bases. This CDR3 has 15 residues. Germline V lookup: CDR1 SGHDT, CDR2 YYEEEE. DNA of the CDR3: TGTGCCGGCAGGAACTACGGGGGGAACACAGATACGCAGTATTTT. Protein: CAGRNYGGNTDTQYF.

This clone was found once. V and J are TRBV18 and TRBJ2-2; no firm D call. The CDR3 is made up of 16 amino acids. V lost 1 base and J lost 2, with 11 bases in between. The V gene's germline CDR1 is KGHSH and CDR2 LQKENI. The CDR3 region has the DNA TGTGCCAGCTCACCACAATCCCCTATAAACACCGGGGAGCTGTTTTTT. Encoded protein: CASSPQSPINTGELFF.

This clone was observed a few times. CDR3 amino acids: CASSFRQGGSWDNEQFF. The CDR3 coding sequence is TGTGCCAGCAGCTTCCGACAGGGAGGATCGTGGGACAATGAGCAGTTCTTC. This sequence joins TRBV7-9 and TRBJ2-1; TRBD1 is a possible D gene (7 bases). The CDR3 is 17 residues long. Germline assignment: CDR1 SEHNR and CDR2 FQNEAQ (reference sequence). Trimming shortened V by 3 bases and J by 5 bases, and 20 bases separated the two germline ends.